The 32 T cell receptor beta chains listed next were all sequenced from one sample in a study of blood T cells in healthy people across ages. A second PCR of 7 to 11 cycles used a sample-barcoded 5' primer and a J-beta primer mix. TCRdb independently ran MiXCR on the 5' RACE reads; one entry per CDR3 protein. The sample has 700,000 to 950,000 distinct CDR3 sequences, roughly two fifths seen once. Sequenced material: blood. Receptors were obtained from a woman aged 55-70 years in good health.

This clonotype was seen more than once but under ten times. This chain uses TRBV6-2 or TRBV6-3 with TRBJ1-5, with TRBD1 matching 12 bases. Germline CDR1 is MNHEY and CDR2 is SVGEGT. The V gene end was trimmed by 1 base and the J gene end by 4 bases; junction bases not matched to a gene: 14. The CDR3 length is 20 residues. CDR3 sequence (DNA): TGTGCCAGCAGTTACTGGATCGGGACAGGGGGCGCGAGAGGAAATCAGCCCCAGCATTTT. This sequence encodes CASSYWIGTGGARGNQPQHF.

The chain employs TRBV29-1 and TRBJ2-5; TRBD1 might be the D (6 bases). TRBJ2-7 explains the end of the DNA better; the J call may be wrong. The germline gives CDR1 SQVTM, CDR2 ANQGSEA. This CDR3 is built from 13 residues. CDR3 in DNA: TGCAGCGTACGTGGACAGAACTTCTACGAGCAGTACTTC. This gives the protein CSVRGQNFYEQYF.

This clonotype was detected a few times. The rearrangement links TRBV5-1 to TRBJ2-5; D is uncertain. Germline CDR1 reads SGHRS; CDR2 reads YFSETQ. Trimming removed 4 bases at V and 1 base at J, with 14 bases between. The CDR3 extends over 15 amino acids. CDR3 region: CASSPSLTTQETQYF. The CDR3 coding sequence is TGCGCCAGCAGCCCAAGCCTTACTACCCAAGAGACCCAGTACTTC.

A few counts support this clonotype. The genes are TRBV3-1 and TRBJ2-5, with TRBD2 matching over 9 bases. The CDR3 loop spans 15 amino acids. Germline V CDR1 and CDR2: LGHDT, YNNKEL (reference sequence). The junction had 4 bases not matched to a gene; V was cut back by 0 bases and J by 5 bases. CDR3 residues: CASSQEGLAGETQYF. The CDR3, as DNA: TGTGCCAGCAGCCAAGAAGGGCTAGCGGGGGAGACCCAGTACTTC.

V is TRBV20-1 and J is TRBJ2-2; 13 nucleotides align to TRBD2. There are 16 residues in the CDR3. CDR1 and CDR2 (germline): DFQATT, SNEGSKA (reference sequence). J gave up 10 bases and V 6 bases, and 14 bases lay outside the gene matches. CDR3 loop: CSAPRSVLAGGKELFF. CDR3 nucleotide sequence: TGCAGTGCCCCTAGATCAGTACTAGCGGGAGGGAAGGAGCTGTTTTTT.

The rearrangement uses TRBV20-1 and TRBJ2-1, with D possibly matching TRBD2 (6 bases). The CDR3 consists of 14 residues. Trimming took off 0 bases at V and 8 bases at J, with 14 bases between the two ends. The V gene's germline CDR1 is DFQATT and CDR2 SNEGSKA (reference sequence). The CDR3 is CSARDPAGRHEQFF. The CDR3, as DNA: TGCAGTGCTAGAGATCCGGCAGGGAGGCATGAGCAGTTCTTC.

CDR3 in amino acids: CSASTGTADYGYTF. In DNA form, the CDR3 reads TGCAGTGCTAGCACCGGGACCGCTGACTATGGCTACACCTTC. The chain has TRBV20-1 and TRBJ1-2; D is possibly TRBD1 (5 bases). V was shortened by 3 bases and J by 3 bases, with 14 bases between the two germline ends. From germline, CDR1 is DFQATT and CDR2 SNEGSKA (reference sequence). CDR3 size: 14 residues.

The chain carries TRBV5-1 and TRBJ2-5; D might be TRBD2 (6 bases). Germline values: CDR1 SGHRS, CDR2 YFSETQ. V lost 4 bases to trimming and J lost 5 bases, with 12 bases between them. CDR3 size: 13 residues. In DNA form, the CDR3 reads TGCGCCAGCAGCAGTGAACTAGCTGAGACCCAGTACTTC. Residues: CASSSELAETQYF.

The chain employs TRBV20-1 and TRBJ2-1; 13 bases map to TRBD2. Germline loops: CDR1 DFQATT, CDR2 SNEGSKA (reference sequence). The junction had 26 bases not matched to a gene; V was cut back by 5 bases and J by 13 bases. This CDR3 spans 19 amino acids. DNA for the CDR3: TGCAGTGCTGGGGGGATGACTAGCGGGGGGCCGATACGCCAAGAGACCCAGTTCTTC. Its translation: CSAGGMTSGGPIRQETQFF.

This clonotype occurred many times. The CDR3 spells CSVEGGVDHVSYEQYF. DNA of the CDR3: TGCAGCGTTGAAGGTGGTGTGGACCACGTCTCCTACGAGCAGTACTTC. V is TRBV29-1 and J is TRBJ2-7; D not resolved. The CDR3 has 16 amino acids. V was shortened by 1 base and J by 0 bases, with 16 bases between the two germline ends. Germline V gene sequence: CDR1 SQVTM, CDR2 ANQGSEA.

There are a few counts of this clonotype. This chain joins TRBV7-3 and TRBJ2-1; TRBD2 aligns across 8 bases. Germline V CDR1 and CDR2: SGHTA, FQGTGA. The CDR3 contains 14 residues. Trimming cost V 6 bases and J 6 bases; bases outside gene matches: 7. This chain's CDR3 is CASSSGGPGNEQFF. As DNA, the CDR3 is TGTGCCAGCAGTTCGGGGGGGCCGGGCAATGAGCAGTTCTTC. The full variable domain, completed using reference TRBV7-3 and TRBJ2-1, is GAGVSQTPSNKVTEKGKYVELRCDPISGHTALYWYRQSLGQGPEFLIYFQGTGAADDSGLPNDRFFAVRPEGSVSTLKIQRTERGDSAVYLCASSSGGPGNEQFFGPGTRLTVL.

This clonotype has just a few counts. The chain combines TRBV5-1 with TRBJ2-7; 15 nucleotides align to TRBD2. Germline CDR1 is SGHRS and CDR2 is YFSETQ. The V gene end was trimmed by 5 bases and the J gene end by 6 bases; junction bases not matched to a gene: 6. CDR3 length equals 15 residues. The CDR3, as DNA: TGCGCCAGCAGGCCGCCGGGACTAGCGGGAGGCGAGCAGTACTTC. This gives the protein CASRPPGLAGGEQYF.

The CDR3 spells CASSPAEGALGANVLTF. CDR3 sequence (DNA): TGTGCCAGCTCACCGGCGGAGGGGGCGCTTGGGGCCAACGTCCTGACTTTC. V gene TRBV18 combines with J gene TRBJ2-6, with D possibly TRBD1 on 7 matching bases. Trimming left V 3 bases short and J 3 bases short, with 15 bases between. Germline V gene sequence: CDR1 KGHSH, CDR2 LQKENI. The CDR3 extends over 17 amino acids.

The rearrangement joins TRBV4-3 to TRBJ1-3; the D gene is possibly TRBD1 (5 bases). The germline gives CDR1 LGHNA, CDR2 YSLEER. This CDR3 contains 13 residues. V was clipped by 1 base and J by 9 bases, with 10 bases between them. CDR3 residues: CASSQGPRGTIYF. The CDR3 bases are TGCGCCAGCAGCCAAGGGCCGAGGGGCACCATATATTTT.

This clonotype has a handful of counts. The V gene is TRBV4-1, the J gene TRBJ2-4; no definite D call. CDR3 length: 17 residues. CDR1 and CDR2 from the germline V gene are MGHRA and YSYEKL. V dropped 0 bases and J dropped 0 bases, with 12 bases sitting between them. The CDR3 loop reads CASSQDSGSIAKNIQYF. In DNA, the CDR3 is TGCGCCAGCAGCCAAGATAGTGGATCCATAGCCAAAAACATTCAGTACTTC.

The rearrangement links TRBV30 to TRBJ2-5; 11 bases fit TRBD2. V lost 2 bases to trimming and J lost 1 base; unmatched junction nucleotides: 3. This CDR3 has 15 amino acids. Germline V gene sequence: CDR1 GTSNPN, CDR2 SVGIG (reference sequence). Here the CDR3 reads CAWSKGLAAQETQYF. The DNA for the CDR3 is TGTGCCTGGAGTAAGGGACTAGCGGCCCAAGAGACCCAGTACTTC.

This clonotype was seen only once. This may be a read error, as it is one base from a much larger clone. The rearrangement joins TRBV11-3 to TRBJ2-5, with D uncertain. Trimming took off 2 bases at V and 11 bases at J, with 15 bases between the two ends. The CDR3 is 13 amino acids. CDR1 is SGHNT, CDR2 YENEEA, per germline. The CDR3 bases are TGTGCCAGCAGCTTATCGGACGGATACAAGCAGTACTTC. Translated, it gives CASSLSDGYKQYF.

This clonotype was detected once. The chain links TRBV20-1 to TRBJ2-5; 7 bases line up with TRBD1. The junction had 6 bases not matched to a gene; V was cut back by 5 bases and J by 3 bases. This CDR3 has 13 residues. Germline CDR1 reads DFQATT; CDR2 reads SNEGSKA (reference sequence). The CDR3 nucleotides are TGCAGTGCTCCACCCGGGACAGAAGAGACCCAGTACTTC. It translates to CSAPPGTEETQYF.

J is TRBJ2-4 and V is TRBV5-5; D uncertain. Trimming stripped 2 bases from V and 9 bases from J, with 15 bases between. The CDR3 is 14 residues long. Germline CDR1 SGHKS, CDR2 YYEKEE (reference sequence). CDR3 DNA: TGTGCCAGCAGCTTATCCCCCTGGTGCGGCATTCAGTACTTC. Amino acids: CASSLSPWCGIQYF.

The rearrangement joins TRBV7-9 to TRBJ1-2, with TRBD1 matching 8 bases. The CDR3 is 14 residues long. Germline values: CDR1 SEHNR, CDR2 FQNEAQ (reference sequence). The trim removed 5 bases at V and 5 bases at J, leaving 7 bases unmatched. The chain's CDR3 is CASSATGDGYGYTF. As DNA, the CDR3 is TGTGCCAGCAGCGCGACAGGGGATGGATATGGCTACACCTTC.

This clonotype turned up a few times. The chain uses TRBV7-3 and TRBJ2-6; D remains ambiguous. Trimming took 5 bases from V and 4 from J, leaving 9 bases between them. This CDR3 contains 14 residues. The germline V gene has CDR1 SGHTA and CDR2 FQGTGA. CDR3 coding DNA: TGTGCCAGCAGCCCCGTAACCGGGGCCAACGTCCTGACTTTC. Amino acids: CASSPVTGANVLTF.

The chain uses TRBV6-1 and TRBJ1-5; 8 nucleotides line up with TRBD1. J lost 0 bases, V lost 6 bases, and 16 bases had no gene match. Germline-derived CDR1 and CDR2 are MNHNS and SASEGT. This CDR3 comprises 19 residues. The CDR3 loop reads CASRIPGGRGRLSNQPQHF. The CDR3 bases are TGTGCCAGCAGAATCCCTGGGGGCAGGGGGCGACTTAGCAATCAGCCCCAGCATTTT.

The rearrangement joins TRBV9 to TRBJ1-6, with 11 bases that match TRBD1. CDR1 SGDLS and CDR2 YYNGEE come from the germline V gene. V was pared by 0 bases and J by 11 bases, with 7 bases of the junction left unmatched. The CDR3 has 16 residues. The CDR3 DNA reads TGTGCCAGCAGCGTAGCCATGGACAGGGGGCTGACACCCCTCCACTTT. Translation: CASSVAMDRGLTPLHF.

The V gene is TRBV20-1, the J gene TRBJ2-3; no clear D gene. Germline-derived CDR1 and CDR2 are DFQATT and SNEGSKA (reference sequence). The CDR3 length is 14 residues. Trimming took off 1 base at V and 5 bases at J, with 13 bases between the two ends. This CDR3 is CSARVVSSGDTQYF. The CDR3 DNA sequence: TGCAGTGCTAGAGTTGTGAGCTCGGGAGATACGCAGTATTTT.

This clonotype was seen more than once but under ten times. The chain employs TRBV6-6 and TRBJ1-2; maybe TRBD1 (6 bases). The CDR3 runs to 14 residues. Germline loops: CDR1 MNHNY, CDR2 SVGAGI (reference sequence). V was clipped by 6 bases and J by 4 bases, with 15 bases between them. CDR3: CASRSTGFTYGYTF. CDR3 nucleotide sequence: TGTGCCAGCAGGTCCACAGGGTTTACCTATGGCTACACCTTC.

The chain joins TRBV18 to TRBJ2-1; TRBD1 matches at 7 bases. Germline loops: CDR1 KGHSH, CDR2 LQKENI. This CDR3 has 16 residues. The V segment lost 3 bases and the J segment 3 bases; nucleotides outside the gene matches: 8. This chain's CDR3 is CASSPLGTVRYNEQFF. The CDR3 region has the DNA TGTGCCAGCTCACCTTTAGGGACAGTGCGCTACAATGAGCAGTTCTTC.

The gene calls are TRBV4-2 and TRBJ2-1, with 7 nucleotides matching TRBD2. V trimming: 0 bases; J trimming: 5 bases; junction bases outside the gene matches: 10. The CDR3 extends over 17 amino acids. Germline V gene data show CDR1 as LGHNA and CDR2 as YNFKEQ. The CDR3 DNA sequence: TGTGCCAGCAGCCAAGAAAACGGGCTAGCGGCAAACAATGAGCAGTTCTTC. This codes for CASSQENGLAANNEQFF.

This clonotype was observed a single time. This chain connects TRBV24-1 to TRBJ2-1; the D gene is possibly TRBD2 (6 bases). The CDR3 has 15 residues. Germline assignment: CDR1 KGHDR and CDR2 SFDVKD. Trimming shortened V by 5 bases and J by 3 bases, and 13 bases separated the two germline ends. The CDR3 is CATSASWGGYNEQFF. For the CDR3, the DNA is TGTGCCACCAGTGCCTCGTGGGGAGGCTACAATGAGCAGTTCTTC.

CDR3 amino acids: CASSYPTSWAGGADTQYF. CDR3 nucleotide sequence: TGTGCCAGCAGTTACCCTACCTCTTGGGCGGGAGGTGCAGATACGCAGTATTTT. The chain couples TRBV6-2 or TRBV6-3 to TRBJ2-3; TRBD2 matches 8 bases. CDR1 is MNHEY and CDR2 is SVGEGT in the germline V gene. Losses at the gene ends were 2 bases for V and 4 bases for J; bases not matched to a gene: 14. The CDR3 is 18 residues long.

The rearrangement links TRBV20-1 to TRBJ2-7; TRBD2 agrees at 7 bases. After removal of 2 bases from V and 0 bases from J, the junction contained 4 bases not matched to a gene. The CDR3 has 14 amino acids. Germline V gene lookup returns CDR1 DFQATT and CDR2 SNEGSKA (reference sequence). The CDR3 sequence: CSARLADASYEQYF. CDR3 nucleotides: TGCAGTGCTAGACTAGCGGACGCCTCCTACGAGCAGTACTTC.

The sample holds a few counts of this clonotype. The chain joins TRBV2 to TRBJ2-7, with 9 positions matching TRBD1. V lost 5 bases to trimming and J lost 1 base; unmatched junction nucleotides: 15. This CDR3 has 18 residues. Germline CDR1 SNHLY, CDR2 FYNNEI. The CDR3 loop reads CASSFTRGTGSGSYEQYF. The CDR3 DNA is TGTGCCAGCAGTTTCACGAGAGGGACAGGGTCTGGATCCTACGAGCAGTACTTC.

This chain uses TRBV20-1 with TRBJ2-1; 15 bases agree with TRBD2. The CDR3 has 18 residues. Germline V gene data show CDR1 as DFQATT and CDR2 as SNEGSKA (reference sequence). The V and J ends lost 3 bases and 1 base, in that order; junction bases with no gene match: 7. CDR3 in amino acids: CSASRTSGRVGSYNEQFF. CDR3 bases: TGCAGTGCTAGCCGGACTAGCGGGAGGGTAGGGTCCTACAATGAGCAGTTCTTC.